Sequencing of this TCR beta chain was carried out in a study of T-cell reconstitution after alpha-beta-depleted transplantation in children. Trimming took 5 bases from V and 6 from J; bases not matched to a gene: 16. The CDR3 runs to 17 residues. Unique molecular identifiers were built into the TCRbeta library. TCRdb processed the PCR reads anew with MiXCR; each CDR3 protein has one entry. The sample lists 600,000 to 700,000 distinct CDR3 sequences; approximately 17% were seen once. Specimen: PBMCs from the stem cell graft donor, collected from the stem cell graft. The chain employs TRBV12-3 or TRBV12-4 and TRBJ1-2; 9 positions agree with TRBD1. This clonotype was obtained from a human donor who donated a stem cell graft to a child with acute myeloid leukemia. CDR3 protein: CASSPGTGNGISHGYTF. CDR3 DNA sequence: TGTGCCAGCAGTCCCGGGACAGGGAATGGAATTAGCCATGGCTACACCTTC.